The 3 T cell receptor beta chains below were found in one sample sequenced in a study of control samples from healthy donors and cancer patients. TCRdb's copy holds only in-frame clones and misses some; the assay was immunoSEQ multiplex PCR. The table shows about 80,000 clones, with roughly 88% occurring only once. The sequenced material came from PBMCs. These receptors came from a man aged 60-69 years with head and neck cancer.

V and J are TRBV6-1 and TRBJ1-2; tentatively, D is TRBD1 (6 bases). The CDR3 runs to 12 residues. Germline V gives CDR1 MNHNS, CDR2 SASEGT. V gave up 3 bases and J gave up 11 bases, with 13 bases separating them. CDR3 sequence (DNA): TGTGCCAGCAGTGATTTGGGGGGCTGGTACACCTTC. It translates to CASSDLGGWYTF.

CDR3 nucleotides: TGTGCCAGCAGCCAAGTGGTGAGGGGCCAAGAGACCCAGTACTTC. As protein: CASSQVVRGQETQYF. The chain has TRBV14 and TRBJ2-5; the D call may be TRBD1 or TRBD2 (5 bases each). V was shortened by 1 base and J by 1 base, with 10 bases between the two germline ends. The CDR3 runs 15 residues. Germline V gives CDR1 SGHDN, CDR2 FVKESK.

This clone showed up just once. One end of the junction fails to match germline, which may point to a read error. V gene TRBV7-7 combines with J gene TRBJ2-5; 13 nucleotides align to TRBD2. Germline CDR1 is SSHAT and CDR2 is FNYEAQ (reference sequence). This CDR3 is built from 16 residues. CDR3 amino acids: CASSPRTSGRGETQYF. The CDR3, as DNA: TGTGCTAGCAGCCCCCGGACTAGCGGGAGAGGGGAGACCCAGTACTTC.